Each of the 17 T cell receptor beta chains below was sequenced from the same sample in a study of CXCR3-negative and CXCR3-positive naive CD8 T cells. The authors made the TRB cDNA libraries by 5' RACE using UMI labels. TCRdb reprocessed the 5' RACE reads; each CDR3 protein has one entry and no DNA is given. Its clone listing holds about 28,000 distinct CDR3 sequences. Sequencing used memory CD8+ T cells from blood. These receptors came from a human donor in good health. Some clones in this sample may be carry-over from other donors' samples.

This chain connects TRBV4-3 to TRBJ2-7; without DNA, the TCRdb call of TRBD2 cannot be checked. The germline V gene encodes CDR1 LGHNA and CDR2 YSLEER. This CDR3 is 16 amino acids long. CDR3 protein: CASSQDRAGAHYEQYF.

Here the CDR3 reads CASSLREQETQYF. This chain connects TRBV28 to TRBJ2-5. Germline CDR1 MDHEN, CDR2 SYDVKM. CDR3 length: 13 residues. The complete variable domain, with remaining parts taken from reference TRBV28 and TRBJ2-5, reads DVKVTQSSRYLVKRTGEKVFLECVQDMDHENMFWYRQDPGLGLRLIYFSYDVKMKEKGDIPEGYSVSREKKERFSLILESASTNQTSMYLCASSLREQETQYFGPGTRLLVL.

This clonotype ranks as medium-sized (0.01 to 0.1%) in terms of frequency. CDR3: CASSSGTENEKLFF. V usage is TRBV6-2 or TRBV6-3 and J usage is TRBJ1-4; the D gene TCRdb calls, TRBD1, cannot be checked with no DNA. The CDR3 runs 14 residues. Germline lookup yields CDR1 MNHEY and CDR2 SVGEGT.

The chain couples TRBV5-1 to TRBJ2-2; as DNA is missing, the TRBD2 call by TCRdb cannot be tested. Germline CDR1 reads SGHRS; CDR2 reads YFSETQ. The CDR3 has 16 residues. CDR3 sequence reads: CASSESGRVNTGELFF.

CDR3 amino acids: CASNLQTGNTEAFF. The chain uses TRBV28 and TRBJ1-1; there is no DNA to check the TCRdb D call of TRBD1. The CDR3 loop spans 14 amino acids. The germline gives CDR1 MDHEN, CDR2 SYDVKM. The variable domain in full, with the rest retrieved from reference TRBV28 and TRBJ1-1, is DVKVTQSSRYLVKRTGEKVFLECVQDMDHENMFWYRQDPGLGLRLIYFSYDVKMKEKGDIPEGYSVSREKKERFSLILESASTNQTSMYLCASNLQTGNTEAFFGQGTRLTVV.

The chain couples TRBV5-1 to TRBJ2-7; TCRdb picks TRBD1, but there is no DNA to check that call. CDR1 and CDR2 from the germline V gene are SGHRS and YFSETQ. CDR3 length: 15 residues. CDR3 sequence: CASSLGTGGAYEQYF. The entire variable domain, with the rest obtained from reference TRBV5-1 and TRBJ2-7, is as follows: KAGVTQTPRYLIKTRGQQVTLSCSPISGHRSVSWYQQTPGQGLQFLFEYFSETQRNKGNFPGRFSGRQFSNSRSEMNVSTLELGDSALYLCASSLGTGGAYEQYFGPGTRLTVT.

The genes are TRBV7-6 and TRBJ1-5. Per the germline V gene, CDR1 is SGHVS and CDR2 is FNYEAQ. This CDR3 is 17 amino acids long. The CDR3 is CASSARPSEYSNQPQHF. Using reference TRBV7-6 and TRBJ1-5 for the parts outside the CDR3, the full variable domain is GAGVSQSPRYKVTKRGQDVALRCDPISGHVSLYWYRQALGQGPEFLTYFNYEAQQDKSGLPNDRFSAERPEGSISTLTIQRTEQRDSAMYRCASSARPSEYSNQPQHFGDGTRLSIL.

This rearrangement joins TRBV20-1 to TRBJ1-1; TCRdb names TRBD1, which stays unverified in the absence of DNA. This CDR3 has 15 residues. Germline V gene data show CDR1 as DFQATT and CDR2 as SNEGSKA (reference sequence). This CDR3 is CSARDPLVAYPEAFF.

The gene calls are TRBV28 and TRBJ2-7; no DNA is available, so the TRBD1 call from TCRdb remains unchecked. Germline CDR1 MDHEN, CDR2 SYDVKM. There are 12 residues in the CDR3. The CDR3 is CASSFRGREQYF.

V usage is TRBV7-9 and J usage is TRBJ1-2; checking the TCRdb D call of TRBD1 is not possible without DNA. The CDR3 contains 15 residues. Per the germline V gene, CDR1 is SEHNR and CDR2 is FQNEAQ (reference sequence). The CDR3 reads CASSLSGQGAYGYTF.

The CDR3 here is CASSPTARNHNEQFF. V and J are TRBV28 and TRBJ2-1; there is no DNA to check the TCRdb D call of TRBD1. Looked up from germline, CDR1 is MDHEN and CDR2 is SYDVKM. This CDR3 spans 15 amino acids. The full variable domain, its missing parts supplied by reference TRBV28 and TRBJ2-1, is DVKVTQSSRYLVKRTGEKVFLECVQDMDHENMFWYRQDPGLGLRLIYFSYDVKMKEKGDIPEGYSVSREKKERFSLILESASTNQTSMYLCASSPTARNHNEQFFGPGTRLTVL.

The chain has TRBV5-6 and TRBJ2-1. The CDR3 has 12 amino acids. From germline, CDR1 is SGHDT and CDR2 YYEEEE. CDR3 loop: CASSFDYNEQFF. Full variable domain (remainder filled in from reference TRBV5-6 and TRBJ2-1): DAGVTQSPTHLIKTRGQQVTLRCSPKSGHDTVSWYQQALGQGPQFIFQYYEEEERQRGNFPDRFSGHQFPNYSSELNVNALLLGDSALYLCASSFDYNEQFFGPGTRLTVL.

The chain uses TRBV7-9 and TRBJ1-1; TCRdb's D gene call, TRBD1, goes unchecked for lack of DNA. CDR1 and CDR2 (germline): SEHNR, FQNEAQ (reference sequence). The CDR3 is 12 amino acids. CDR3 sequence reads: CASRPDRSEAFF.

This chain uses TRBV28 with TRBJ2-7. Germline V gene data show CDR1 as MDHEN and CDR2 as SYDVKM. The CDR3 totals 13 residues. The CDR3 is CASSYQMNYEQYF.

The chain joins TRBV20-1 to TRBJ2-7. Germline-derived CDR1 and CDR2 are DFQATT and SNEGSKA (reference sequence). This CDR3 region has 14 residues. CDR3 sequence reads: CSARGSGSSYEQYF.

J is TRBJ2-7 and V is TRBV6-1; there is no DNA to check the TCRdb D call of TRBD1. Germline lookup yields CDR1 MNHNS and CDR2 SASEGT. The CDR3 covers 12 residues. The CDR3 is CASSEIGVEQYF.

The rearrangement uses TRBV5-1 and TRBJ1-4; lacking DNA, the TRBD1 call made by TCRdb goes unchecked. The length of the CDR3 is 15 residues. Per the germline V gene, CDR1 is SGHRS and CDR2 is YFSETQ. The chain's CDR3 is CASSLAGETNEKLFF.